What follows are 12 T cell receptor beta chains derived from one specimen sequenced in a study of a mutant IDH1 vaccine in newly diagnosed glioma. The table came from immunoSEQ multiplex PCR; TCRdb's copy has only in-frame clones and leaves some out. The sample records some 23,000 clones, about 70% being singletons. The sample's time point: week 11, during vaccination. In the vaccine, a single dose held 300 ug of the mutant IDH1 20-mer peptide, along with topical imiquimod. Their antigens are not known. The source material was peripheral blood mononuclear cells (PBMCs), sampled from a glioma patient whose treatment included an IDH1 peptide vaccine. The receptors come from a man younger than 35 with glioma. Some clones in this sample may be carry-over from other donors' samples.

V is TRBV7-2 and J is TRBJ1-3; 8 bases align to TRBD1. Germline CDR1 is SGHTA and CDR2 is FQGNSA. The V segment lost 8 bases and the J segment 6 bases; nucleotides outside the gene matches: 18. This CDR3 comprises 17 residues. CDR3 region: CASPERLSGTGLNTIYF. Here the CDR3 DNA reads TGTGCCAGCCCTGAGCGCCTCTCCGGGACAGGATTAAACACCATATATTTT.

The rearrangement uses TRBV5-1 and TRBJ1-3; D is ambiguous. V gave up 2 bases and J gave up 2 bases, with 11 bases separating them. The CDR3 has 15 residues. In germline, CDR1 is SGHRS, CDR2 YFSETQ. The CDR3 reads CASSLETLAGNTIYF. The CDR3 nucleotides are TGCGCCAGCAGCTTAGAGACGCTGGCTGGAAACACCATATATTTT.

This chain connects TRBV6-6 to TRBJ2-7, with unresolved D. The CDR3 is made up of 14 amino acids. The V gene lost 8 bases and the J gene lost 2 bases, with 16 bases spanning the gap. Germline V lookup: CDR1 MNHNY, CDR2 SVGAGI (reference sequence). CDR3: CASSSSVDAYEQYF. CDR3 coding DNA: TGTGCCAGCTCCTCTTCGGTGGACGCCTACGAGCAGTACTTC.

This chain joins TRBV10-3 and TRBJ2-2; no definite D call. The CDR3 totals 12 residues. Germline CDR1 ENHRY, CDR2 SYGVKD. Trimming left V 6 bases short and J 3 bases short, with 5 bases between. The chain's CDR3 is CAISPDTGELFF. CDR3 coding DNA: TGTGCCATCAGCCCGGACACCGGGGAGCTGTTTTTT.

The rearrangement joins TRBV2 to TRBJ1-1; D is unclear. The germline V gene has CDR1 SNHLY and CDR2 FYNNEI. Trimming removed 8 bases at V and 5 bases at J, with 12 bases between. The CDR3 sequence is 12 residues long. CDR3 DNA: TGTGCCAGCCACGTTAGGCGGACTGAAGCTTTCTTT. Its translation: CASHVRRTEAFF. The whole variable domain, remainder taken from reference TRBV2 and TRBJ1-1, is EPEVTQTPSHQVTQMGQEVILRCVPISNHLYFYWYRQILGQKVEFLVSFYNNEISEKSEIFDDQFSVERPDGSNFTLKIRSTKLEDSAMYFCASHVRRTEAFFGQGTRLTVV.

As DNA, the CDR3 is TGTGCCAGTAGTATAGCCTCGCGAGTGAACACTGAAGCTTTCTTT. This encodes CASSIASRVNTEAFF. The V gene is TRBV19, the J gene TRBJ1-1; no firm D call. Germline CDR1 reads LNHDA; CDR2 reads SQIVND (reference sequence). V shed 1 base and J shed 0 bases, with 9 bases lying between them. The CDR3 sequence is 15 residues long.

V is TRBV6-1 and J is TRBJ1-5; TRBD1 might be the D (6 bases). The V and J ends lost 6 bases and 4 bases respectively, with 16 bases between them. The CDR3 consists of 15 residues. CDR1 and CDR2 (germline): MNHNS, SASEGT. The DNA of the CDR3 is TGTGCCAGCAGGGGGACACCCGTTTCAAATCAGCCCCAGCATTTT. This gives the protein CASRGTPVSNQPQHF.

This clone is a singleton in its sample. The chain uses TRBV14 and TRBJ1-2, with D possibly TRBD1 on 6 matching bases. From germline, CDR1 is SGHDN and CDR2 FVKESK. The germline V and J ends were trimmed by 0 bases and 7 bases, with 15 bases remaining between them. The CDR3 sequence is 15 residues long. The CDR3 loop is CASSQEVWGGGGYTF. In DNA, the CDR3 is TGTGCCAGCAGCCAAGAAGTATGGGGGGGCGGTGGCTACACCTTC.

In this sample, this clone turned up a few times. The chain couples TRBV9 to TRBJ2-1; D remains unclear. The CDR3 is 14 residues long. The V end lost 3 bases, the J end lost 7 bases, and 14 bases lay between the germline ends. From germline, CDR1 is SGDLS and CDR2 YYNGEE. The DNA for the CDR3 is TGTGCCAGCAGCGCGTCGAACGTGAGGAATGAGCAGTTCTTC. Translation gives CASSASNVRNEQFF.

This clone was counted a few times. This chain joins TRBV5-6 and TRBJ1-1; the D gene is possibly TRBD1 (5 bases). Germline-derived CDR1 and CDR2 are SGHDT and YYEEEE. V lost 5 bases, J lost 0 bases, and 11 bases lay in between. The length of the CDR3 is 14 residues. CDR3 residues: CASRLRQMNTEAFF. The CDR3 DNA reads TGTGCCAGCAGACTGAGACAGATGAACACTGAAGCTTTCTTT.

The chain links TRBV5-6 to TRBJ2-7; weak D call: TRBD1 (6 bases). Germline V gene lookup returns CDR1 SGHDT and CDR2 YYEEEE. V was cut by 5 bases and J by 3 bases, with 15 bases left in between. The CDR3 loop spans 14 amino acids. The CDR3 bases are TGTGCCAGCAGTCCTACAGGGCTCGGCTACGAGCAGTACTTC. Residues: CASSPTGLGYEQYF.

V gene TRBV4-3 combines with J gene TRBJ1-4, with unresolved D. CDR1 LGHNA and CDR2 YSLEER come from the germline V gene. V lost 3 bases and J lost 3, with 14 bases in between. This CDR3 spans 16 amino acids. In nucleotides, the CDR3 is TGCGCCAGCAGCCACTGGGTAGACGGACCTAATGAAAAACTGTTTTTT. This translates into CASSHWVDGPNEKLFF.